This entry features one T cell receptor beta chain sequence. The data are from a study of blood T cell repertoires in COVID-19. Study as a whole: Sites in the United States, Italy and Spain provided acute and convalescent COVID-19 samples.

TCRdb keeps only in-frame clones here, not all; method: immunoSEQ multiplex PCR. The sample holds a few hundred thousand clones; roughly nine tenths are singletons and the top ten take roughly 1%. Participants' reported clinical history set cohort assignment. The study counted Cohort 3 donors as recovered given two negative PCRs, clearance, or symptom resolution. Material for sequencing was PBMCs or T cells enriched from blood (not recorded which). The clonotype was recovered from a man between 18 and 35 years old who had recovered from COVID-19.

The CDR3 DNA is TGTGCCAGCAGCTTAGCCCCAGGGGGATCTGGAAACACCATATATTTT. It translates to CASSLAPGGSGNTIYF. The V and J genes are TRBV7-3 and TRBJ1-3; the match to TRBD1 covers 7 bases. The CDR3 length is 16 residues. Germline V gene lookup returns CDR1 SGHTA and CDR2 FQGTGA. Trimming removed 2 bases from V and 1 base from J; junction bases left unmatched: 5.